This entry lists 24 T cell receptor beta chains sequenced from one sample in a study of shared clonotypes between healthy human individuals. Data came from immunoSEQ multiplex PCR; TCRdb stores just in-frame clones and leaves some out. The sample includes about 2.5 million clones, less than 95% seen only once; the top ten take 0.3% to 0.4%. The sample comprised naive CD4+ T cells from PBMCs. Subset in this sample: CD45RA+ positively selected. Receptor source: a man aged 18-30 years in good health. Some clones in this sample may be carry-over from other donors' samples.

V is TRBV7-9 and J is TRBJ2-2; D gene unclear. Trimming shortened V by 8 bases and J by 1 base, and 11 bases separated the two germline ends. Germline CDR1 is SEHNR and CDR2 is FQNEAQ (reference sequence). This CDR3 contains 14 residues. The CDR3 sequence: CASGRRQNTGELFF. In nucleotides, the CDR3 is TGTGCCAGCGGTAGAAGACAGAACACCGGGGAGCTGTTTTTT.

The V gene is TRBV7-3, the J gene TRBJ2-5, with TRBD2 identical over 7 bases. In germline, CDR1 is SGHTA, CDR2 FQGTGA. Trimming took 5 bases from V and 9 from J; bases not matched to a gene: 15. The CDR3 runs to 15 residues. The CDR3 DNA reads TGTGCCAGCAGCACATCCGGGACTACCTCCGGGGCCCAGTACTTC. It is translated as CASSTSGTTSGAQYF.

The chain employs TRBV25-1 and TRBJ2-2, with 11 bases matching TRBD2. Germline CDR1 is MGHDK and CDR2 is SYGVNS. The V segment lost 5 bases and the J segment 1 base; nucleotides outside the gene matches: 9. This CDR3 contains 18 residues. The CDR3 spells CASSRLAGGPRNTGELFF. The CDR3 nucleotides read TGTGCCAGCAGTCGCTTAGCGGGAGGGCCGAGGAACACCGGGGAGCTGTTTTTT.

The J gene is TRBJ2-1, the V gene TRBV19; 16 bases align to TRBD2. Per the germline V gene, CDR1 is LNHDA and CDR2 is SQIVND (reference sequence). V was clipped by 6 bases and J by 0 bases; unmatched bases: 8. CDR3 length equals 19 residues. This CDR3 is CASSNRGTSGRASYNEQFF. CDR3 nucleotides: TGTGCCAGTAGCAATCGAGGGACTAGCGGGAGGGCCTCCTACAATGAGCAGTTCTTC.

The CDR3 coding sequence is TGTGCCAGCAGCCCCGTGGCGCAAAGCGATGAGCAGTTCTTC. Amino acids: CASSPVAQSDEQFF. This chain uses TRBV9 with TRBJ2-1; D is unresolved. This CDR3 has 14 amino acids. CDR1 is SGDLS and CDR2 is YYNGEE in the germline V gene. V was trimmed by 4 bases and J by 8 bases, leaving 16 bases between them.

The chain is built from TRBV15 and TRBJ2-7, with 7 nucleotides matching TRBD2. CDR1 is LNHNV, CDR2 YYDKDF, per germline (reference sequence). Trimming at V came to 0 bases and at J to 1 base, leaving 3 bases not matched to a gene. The CDR3 has 15 residues. The CDR3: CATSRELAVSYEQYF. The CDR3 DNA sequence: TGTGCCACCAGCAGAGAGCTAGCGGTATCCTACGAGCAGTACTTC.

The chain carries TRBV2 and TRBJ2-3, with TRBD1 matching 11 bases. Germline V gives CDR1 SNHLY, CDR2 FYNNEI. With 6 bases clipped from V and 1 base from J, the junction kept 3 bases outside the gene matches. The CDR3 contains 15 residues. CDR3 amino acids: CASRWTGGGTDTQYF. The CDR3 nucleotides read TGTGCCAGCAGATGGACAGGGGGCGGCACAGATACGCAGTATTTT.

The CDR3 reads CASSARAGDSYEQYF. In DNA, the CDR3 is TGTGCCAGCAGCGCACGAGCAGGGGACTCCTACGAGCAGTACTTC. This chain joins TRBV9 and TRBJ2-7; D may be TRBD1 (6 bases). Germline loops: CDR1 SGDLS, CDR2 YYNGEE. The CDR3 runs 15 residues. Trimming shortened V by 3 bases and J by 0 bases, and 13 bases separated the two germline ends.

The chain joins TRBV7-2 to TRBJ2-3; 10 nucleotides align to TRBD2. This CDR3 has 16 residues. After removal of 3 bases from V and 3 bases from J, the junction contained 6 bases not matched to a gene. Germline CDR1 reads SGHTA; CDR2 reads FQGNSA. CDR3 residues: CASSLYSGLATDTQYF. CDR3 in DNA: TGTGCCAGCAGCTTGTACTCGGGACTAGCGACAGATACGCAGTATTTT.

The V call is TRBV28, the J call TRBJ1-2; D ambiguous. The CDR3 consists of 12 residues. The germline V gene encodes CDR1 MDHEN and CDR2 SYDVKM. The V end was cut by 4 bases, the J end by 4 bases, with 7 bases between. The CDR3 DNA sequence: TGTGCCAGCAGTTCCTACACCTATGGCTACACCTTC. This sequence encodes CASSSYTYGYTF.

About this clone itself: Other DNA sequences from this sample encode an identical CDR3 as well. This sequence joins TRBV27 and TRBJ2-6, with unresolved D. This CDR3 region has 14 residues. Germline V gene data show CDR1 as MNHEY and CDR2 as SMNVEV (reference sequence). Trimming removed 4 bases from V and 1 base from J, with 5 bases in between. The CDR3 DNA reads TGTGCCAGCAGTTCATCTTCTGGGGCCAACGTCCTGACTTTC. Translated: CASSSSSGANVLTF.

J is TRBJ2-5 and V is TRBV7-3, with D possibly TRBD2 on 6 matching bases. This CDR3 has 14 residues. Trimming stripped 5 bases from V and 1 base from J, with 11 bases between. Germline CDR1 and CDR2: SGHTA and FQGTGA. CDR3 in DNA: TGTGCCAGCAGCCCGGGGACTGCCCAAGAGACCCAGTACTTC. Translation gives CASSPGTAQETQYF.

The J gene is TRBJ1-2, the V gene TRBV19; D possibly corresponds to TRBD1 (5 bases). Trimming left V 3 bases short and J 2 bases short, with 10 bases between. The CDR3 runs 14 residues. Germline loops: CDR1 LNHDA, CDR2 SQIVND (reference sequence). The chain's CDR3 is CASSIREDNYGYTF. The CDR3 DNA sequence: TGTGCCAGTAGTATCAGGGAGGACAACTATGGCTACACCTTC.

The J gene is TRBJ2-6, the V gene TRBV21-1; TRBD1 is the table's D call, not checked against the DNA. TRBV21-1 is marked as a pseudogene. This CDR3 region has 16 residues. The CDR3 nucleotides are TGTGCCAGCGAGGGGGACAGGACCTCTGGGGCCAACGTCCTGACTTTC. This sequence encodes CASEGDRTSGANVLTF.

V and J are TRBV7-2 and TRBJ2-1, with unresolved D. V shed 2 bases and J shed 4 bases, with 9 bases lying between them. This CDR3 spans 14 amino acids. The germline V gene encodes CDR1 SGHTA and CDR2 FQGNSA. The CDR3 region has the DNA TGTGCCAGCAGCTTAATGCTAGGATACAATGAGCAGTTCTTC. Protein product: CASSLMLGYNEQFF.

J is TRBJ2-3 and V is TRBV9; no firm D call. The CDR3 covers 14 residues. The ends were cut back, 4 bases at V and 2 bases at J, with 11 bases in the middle. CDR1 and CDR2 (germline): SGDLS, YYNGEE. This CDR3 is CASSLGIPTDTQYF. DNA of the CDR3: TGTGCCAGCAGCCTTGGGATCCCCACAGATACGCAGTATTTT.

The rearrangement joins TRBV6-5 to TRBJ1-2; tentative D call: TRBD1 (5 bases). Trimming took off 5 bases at V and 2 bases at J, with 9 bases between the two ends. This CDR3 contains 13 residues. Germline loops: CDR1 MNHEY, CDR2 SVGAGI. CDR3 DNA sequence: TGTGCCAGCAGTATAAACAGGAACTATGGCTACACCTTC. Protein sequence: CASSINRNYGYTF.

The chain recombines TRBV6-1 with TRBJ2-7, with a tentative D call TRBD2 (6 bases). Trimming stripped 3 bases from V and 5 bases from J, with 20 bases between. The CDR3 totals 16 residues. Germline values: CDR1 MNHNS, CDR2 SASEGT. In DNA, the CDR3 is TGTGCCAGCAGTGATATGGAGTTGGCAGGGAGGCACGAGCAGTACTTC. Translated, it gives CASSDMELAGRHEQYF.

The rearrangement links TRBV9 to TRBJ2-1; possible D gene TRBD2, 5 bases. The CDR3 loop spans 13 amino acids. Trimming cost V 4 bases and J 7 bases, with 12 bases left between them. CDR1 is SGDLS and CDR2 is YYNGEE in the germline V gene. In nucleotides, the CDR3 is TGTGCCAGCAGCCCTCGGGGTGGGAATGAGCAGTTCTTC. It codes for CASSPRGGNEQFF.

The V call is TRBV7-2, the J call TRBJ1-2; TRBD1 agrees at 7 bases. Germline V gives CDR1 SGHTA, CDR2 FQGNSA. Trimming took 2 bases from V and 5 from J; bases not matched to a gene: 11. The CDR3 is 16 amino acids. CDR3 amino acids: CASSLMNPETGYGYTF. The CDR3 DNA follows: TGTGCCAGCAGCTTAATGAACCCCGAGACAGGGTATGGCTACACCTTC. Drawing the rest from reference TRBV7-2 and TRBJ1-2, the complete variable domain is GAGVSQSPSNKVTEKGKDVELRCDPISGHTALYWYRQSLGQGLEFLIYFQGNSAPDKSGLPSDRFSAERTGGSVSTLTIQRTQQEDSAVYLCASSLMNPETGYGYTFGSGTRLTVV.

The V and J genes are TRBV29-1 and TRBJ2-3; D might be TRBD1 (5 bases). V was shortened by 3 bases and J by 2 bases, with 12 bases between the two germline ends. This CDR3 is built from 14 residues. Germline lookup yields CDR1 SQVTM and CDR2 ANQGSEA. CDR3 protein: CSVEAGIFTDTQYF. The CDR3 DNA is TGCAGCGTTGAGGCAGGGATCTTCACAGATACGCAGTATTTT.

V usage is TRBV6-5 and J usage is TRBJ2-7; 9 bases fit TRBD2. Germline CDR1 reads MNHEY; CDR2 reads SVGAGI. This CDR3 has 15 amino acids. Trimming at V came to 4 bases and at J to 4 bases, leaving 8 bases not matched to a gene. CDR3 sequence reads: CASSSQGTSLYEQYF. The CDR3 nucleotides are TGTGCCAGCAGTTCCCAAGGGACTAGCTTGTACGAGCAGTACTTC.

This clone was seen only once. The chain recombines TRBV19 with TRBJ1-1, with unresolved D. Looked up from germline, CDR1 is LNHDA and CDR2 is SQIVND (reference sequence). V lost 0 bases and J lost 3, with 11 bases in between. The CDR3 sequence is 15 residues long. The CDR3 sequence: CASSIEWGKDTEAFF. The CDR3 DNA sequence: TGTGCCAGTAGTATAGAATGGGGAAAGGACACTGAAGCTTTCTTT.

The chain couples TRBV7-3 to TRBJ2-7, with 9 bases identical to TRBD2. V lost 3 bases, J lost 5 bases, and 8 bases stayed unmatched. This CDR3 region has 15 residues. Germline CDR1 is SGHTA and CDR2 is FQGTGA. DNA for the CDR3: TGTGCCAGCAGCTTGCTAGCGGGAATTAGCGACGAGCAGTACTTC. Translated, it gives CASSLLAGISDEQYF.